This T cell receptor beta chain was obtained from a study of blood T cells in healthy people across ages. Study conclusions and caveats: Among long-lived donors, naive CD4+ cells were more numerous and diversity higher than in aged donors.

V was shortened by 5 bases and J by 11 bases, with 22 bases between the two germline ends. CDR3 length equals 14 residues. The germline V gene has CDR1 SGHRS and CDR2 YFSETQ. A J-beta primer mix and a sample-barcoded 5' primer were used in a second PCR of about 7 to 12 cycles. TCRdb re-derived calls from the 5' RACE reads in MiXCR, one entry per CDR3 protein. This sample has 800,000 to 1,000,000 distinct CDR3 sequences, with roughly 50% found just once. To note about this clonotype: Its antigen is undetermined.

This receptor was taken from a man aged 25-45 years in good health. The rearrangement joins TRBV5-1 to TRBJ2-5; no firm D call. Input material: blood. In nucleotides, the CDR3 is TGCGCCAGCAGTTCCGGGTCTTCCTACAATGAGCAGTACTTC. This encodes CASSSGSSYNEQYF.